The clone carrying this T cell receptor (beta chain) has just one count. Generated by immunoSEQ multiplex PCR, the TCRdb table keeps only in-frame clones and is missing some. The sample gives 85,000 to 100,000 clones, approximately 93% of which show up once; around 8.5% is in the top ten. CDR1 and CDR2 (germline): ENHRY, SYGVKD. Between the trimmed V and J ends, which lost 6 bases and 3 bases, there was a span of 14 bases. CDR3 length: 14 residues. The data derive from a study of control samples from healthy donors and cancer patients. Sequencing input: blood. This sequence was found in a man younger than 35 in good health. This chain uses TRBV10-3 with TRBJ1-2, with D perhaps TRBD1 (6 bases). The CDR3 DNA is TGTGCCATCAGGGTCGAGGGGGGCGACTATGGCTACACCTTC. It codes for CAIRVEGGDYGYTF.